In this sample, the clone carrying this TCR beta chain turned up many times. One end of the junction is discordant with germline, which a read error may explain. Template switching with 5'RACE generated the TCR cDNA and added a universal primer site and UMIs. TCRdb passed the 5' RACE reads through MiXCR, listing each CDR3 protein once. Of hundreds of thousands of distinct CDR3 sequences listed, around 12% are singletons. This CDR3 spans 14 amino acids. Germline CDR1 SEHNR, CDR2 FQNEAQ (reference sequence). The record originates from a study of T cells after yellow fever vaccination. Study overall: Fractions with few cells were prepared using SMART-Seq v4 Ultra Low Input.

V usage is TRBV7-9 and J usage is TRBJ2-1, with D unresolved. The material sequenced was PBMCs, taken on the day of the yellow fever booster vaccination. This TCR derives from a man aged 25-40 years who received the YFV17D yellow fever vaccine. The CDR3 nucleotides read TGTGCCAGCAGCTCGACCAGGTGGGGTTCAACCAGAGTCTTC. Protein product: CASSSTRWGSTRVF. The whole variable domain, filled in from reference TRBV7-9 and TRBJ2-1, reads DTGVSQNPRHKITKRGQNVTFRCDPISEHNRLYWYRQTLGQGPEFLTYFQNEAQLEKSRLLSDRFSAERPKGSFSTLEIQRTEQGDSAMYLCASSSTRWGSTRVFGPGTRLTVL.